Following are 23 T cell receptor beta chains from one sample sequenced in a study of Ad26.COV2.S vaccination and SARS-CoV-2 variants. Stated treatment: around 19 received Ad26.COV2.S at low or high dose, single or two shots; about 5 received placebo; per-sample allocation not given. Collection of the samples took place on day 63 after the first injection of vaccine or placebo. Sequencing was performed with immunoSEQ multiplex PCR; in TCRdb, only in-frame clones are kept and a portion is missing. The data show about 350,000 clones, about 88% seen once. This sample comprised peripheral blood, obtained in a trial of Ad26.COV2.S vaccine versus placebo. These receptors came from a person between 18 and 65 years old who received the Ad26.COV2.S COVID-19 vaccine or a placebo.

This clone was counted a few times. J is TRBJ2-1 and V is TRBV11-1, with D unresolved. The CDR3 is 14 amino acids. Germline values: CDR1 SGHAT, CDR2 FQDESV (reference sequence). Between the trimmed V and J ends, which lost 0 bases and 8 bases, there was a span of 11 bases. The CDR3 loop reads CASSLALGWDEQFF. The CDR3 DNA reads TGTGCCAGCAGCTTAGCGCTGGGGTGGGATGAGCAGTTCTTC.

This chain uses TRBV6-5 with TRBJ2-7; TRBD1 matches 9 bases. V shed 2 bases, J shed 4 bases, and the junction held 6 bases outside the gene matches. This CDR3 comprises 15 residues. Germline CDR1 and CDR2: MNHEY and SVGAGI. The CDR3 DNA reads as TGTGCCAGCAGTTACCCGGGACAGGGAAAATACGAGCAGTACTTC. As protein: CASSYPGQGKYEQYF.

This chain uses TRBV12-3 or TRBV12-4 with TRBJ2-7, with a tentative D call TRBD2 (6 bases). The V end was cut by 5 bases, the J end by 4 bases, with 9 bases between. This CDR3 has 12 residues. The CDR3 region is CASSHGGYEQYF. For the CDR3, the DNA is TGTGCCAGCAGTCATGGGGGGTACGAGCAGTACTTC.

The J gene is TRBJ1-3, the V gene TRBV28; a weak D match, TRBD1 (5 bases). CDR3 length equals 14 residues. From germline, CDR1 is MDHEN and CDR2 SYDVKM. V was pared by 6 bases and J by 4 bases, with 13 bases between. The CDR3 nucleotides read TGTGCCAGCAGAACTCAGGGACGCGGAAACACCATATATTTT. Protein: CASRTQGRGNTIYF.

V usage is TRBV5-4 and J usage is TRBJ2-3; TRBD2 matches 7 bases. Trimming at V came to 2 bases and at J to 6 bases, leaving 9 bases not matched to a gene. Germline loops: CDR1 SGHNT, CDR2 YYREEE (reference sequence). The CDR3 consists of 15 residues. The CDR3 sequence: CASSFAGVGMDTQYF. CDR3 nucleotide sequence: TGTGCCAGCAGCTTTGCGGGAGTTGGGATGGATACGCAGTATTTT.

V is TRBV6-5 and J is TRBJ2-5; D possibly corresponds to TRBD2 (6 bases). Germline assignment: CDR1 MNHEY and CDR2 SVGAGI. Trimming took off 0 bases at V and 1 base at J, with 9 bases between the two ends. This CDR3 contains 15 residues. The CDR3 DNA is TGTGCCAGCAGTTACTCTTTAGCGGTCCAAGAGACCCAGTACTTC. Translated: CASSYSLAVQETQYF.

The chain combines TRBV18 with TRBJ2-7; 7 bases are shared with TRBD2. Germline V lookup: CDR1 KGHSH, CDR2 LQKENI. The CDR3 runs 15 residues. With V trimmed by 6 bases and J by 7 bases, 15 bases remained unmatched. CDR3 residues: CASSPGGTKGREQYF. In DNA, the CDR3 is TGTGCCAGCTCCCCCGGGGGGACGAAAGGACGGGAGCAGTACTTC.

V and J are TRBV7-9 and TRBJ2-1; 8 bases align to TRBD2. With 4 bases clipped from V and 9 bases from J, the junction kept 5 bases outside the gene matches. The CDR3 is 13 residues long. Germline V lookup: CDR1 SEHNR, CDR2 FQNEAQ (reference sequence). The CDR3 DNA is TGTGCCAGCAGCTCCACCGCGGGGGGTGAGCAGTTCTTC. Its translation is CASSSTAGGEQFF. Based on the CDR3 plus reference TRBV7-9 and TRBJ2-1, the full variable domain is DTGVSQNPRHKITKRGQNVTFRCDPISEHNRLYWYRQTLGQGPEFLTYFQNEAQLEKSRLLSDRFSAERPKGSFSTLEIQRTEQGDSAMYLCASSSTAGGEQFFGPGTRLTVL.

The V call is TRBV11-3, the J call TRBJ1-1; no reliable D call. Germline values: CDR1 SGHNT, CDR2 YENEEA. V lost 3 bases to trimming and J lost 2 bases, with 7 bases between them. There are 13 residues in the CDR3. CDR3 loop: CASSFSDNTEAFF. The CDR3 DNA follows: TGTGCCAGCAGCTTTTCCGATAACACTGAAGCTTTCTTT.

This rearrangement joins TRBV11-2 to TRBJ2-5, with 9 nucleotides matching TRBD2. The length of the CDR3 is 16 residues. Trimming took 1 base from V and 5 from J; bases not matched to a gene: 8. Germline V gene data show CDR1 as SGHAT and CDR2 as FQNNGV. The CDR3 nucleotides are TGTGCCAGCAGCTTAGGGGCTAGCGGGGCTGGGGAGACCCAGTACTTC. Protein: CASSLGASGAGETQYF.

The V gene is TRBV3-1 (or the pseudogene TRBV3-2), the J gene TRBJ2-7; TRBD2 matches at 11 bases. This CDR3 comprises 18 residues. Germline V gives CDR1 LGHDT, CDR2 YNNKEL (reference sequence). V trimming: 0 bases; J trimming: 5 bases; junction bases outside the gene matches: 12. CDR3 protein: CASSQDQLAGVTRHEQYF. CDR3 bases: TGTGCCAGCAGCCAAGATCAACTAGCGGGAGTAACCCGCCACGAGCAGTACTTC.

The chain joins TRBV7-6 to TRBJ2-1; 8 bases are a match to TRBD1. This CDR3 has 12 residues. The V gene end was trimmed by 5 bases and the J gene end by 9 bases; junction bases not matched to a gene: 3. Germline V CDR1 and CDR2: SGHVS, FNYEAQ. CDR3 DNA sequence: TGTGCCAGCAGCGTACAGGGGGTTGAGCAGTTCTTC. This gives the protein CASSVQGVEQFF.

The rearrangement uses TRBV7-2 and TRBJ2-2; perhaps TRBD1 as D (6 bases). V was cut by 2 bases and J by 6 bases, with 7 bases left in between. Germline CDR1 reads SGHTA; CDR2 reads FQGNSA. CDR3 size: 13 residues. CDR3 region: CASSLKGAGELFF. DNA for the CDR3: TGTGCCAGCAGCTTAAAGGGGGCCGGGGAGCTGTTTTTT.

The chain recombines TRBV25-1 with TRBJ1-2, with 10 bases fitting TRBD1. This CDR3 has 15 amino acids. The germline V gene encodes CDR1 MGHDK and CDR2 SYGVNS. The junction had 6 bases not matched to a gene; V was cut back by 1 base and J by 7 bases. CDR3 in DNA: TGTGCCAGCAGTGAATCCGGGACAGGGGAGCCTGGCTACACCTTC. Amino acid sequence: CASSESGTGEPGYTF.

The J gene is TRBJ2-1, the V gene TRBV5-1, with 7 bases matching TRBD1. CDR3 length equals 12 residues. J was trimmed by 8 bases and V by 3 bases; bases with no gene match: 2. The germline V gene encodes CDR1 SGHRS and CDR2 YFSETQ. The CDR3 coding sequence is TGCGCCAGCAGCTCAGGGGGTGATGAGCAGTTCTTC. This sequence encodes CASSSGGDEQFF.

This chain links TRBV28 with TRBJ2-7; the D gene is possibly TRBD1 (5 bases). V was pared by 7 bases and J by 2 bases, with 15 bases between. Germline CDR1 and CDR2: MDHEN and SYDVKM. The CDR3 length is 14 residues. CDR3 sequence reads: CASNTTPGPYEQYF. DNA of the CDR3: TGTGCCAGCAACACGACCCCAGGGCCCTACGAGCAGTACTTC.

The rearrangement uses TRBV18 and TRBJ1-3; 7 nucleotides line up with TRBD1. The V segment lost 4 bases and the J segment 2 bases; nucleotides outside the gene matches: 2. Germline CDR1 and CDR2: KGHSH and LQKENI. The CDR3 extends over 14 amino acids. CDR3 sequence: CASSLDRAGNTIYF. CDR3 DNA: TGTGCCAGCTCACTCGACAGGGCTGGAAACACCATATATTTT.

The chain recombines TRBV28 with TRBJ1-3; D unresolved. V lost 3 bases and J 0 bases, leaving 12 bases between the germline ends. CDR1 and CDR2 from the germline V gene are MDHEN and SYDVKM. This CDR3 has 16 residues. In nucleotides, the CDR3 is TGTGCCAGCAGTTTTTACCTTTCGAACTCTGGAAACACCATATATTTT. It encodes CASSFYLSNSGNTIYF.

The V gene is TRBV5-4, the J gene TRBJ1-3; D may be TRBD1 (6 bases). V shed 4 bases and J shed 1 base, with 12 bases lying between them. Germline CDR1 SGHNT, CDR2 YYREEE (reference sequence). The CDR3 has 15 amino acids. CDR3 sequence reads: CASSKGGPSGNTIYF. In DNA, the CDR3 is TGTGCCAGCAGCAAGGGGGGTCCGTCTGGAAACACCATATATTTT.

In nucleotides, the CDR3 is TGTGCCAGCAGCCAGTTGGGGACGGGGACGAACACTGAAGCTTTCTTT. This codes for CASSQLGTGTNTEAFF. The chain is built from TRBV14 and TRBJ1-1; tentative D call: TRBD1 (5 bases). V shed 3 bases and J shed 1 base, with 15 bases lying between them. Germline V gene lookup returns CDR1 SGHDN and CDR2 FVKESK. The CDR3 totals 16 residues.

This clone was counted a few times. This sequence joins TRBV5-5 and TRBJ1-3; 9 nucleotides agree with TRBD1. Germline CDR1 is SGHKS and CDR2 is YYEKEE (reference sequence). The CDR3 is 17 amino acids. With 0 bases clipped from V and 1 base from J, the junction kept 5 bases outside the gene matches. The CDR3 loop reads CASSLEVQGASGNTIYF. CDR3 DNA: TGTGCCAGCAGCTTGGAGGTACAGGGGGCTTCTGGAAACACCATATATTTT.

This clone was recorded once. The chain has TRBV25-1 and TRBJ2-5, with D hard to call. CDR1 and CDR2 (germline): MGHDK, SYGVNS. The CDR3 is made up of 14 amino acids. V lost 2 bases and J 2 bases, leaving 9 bases between the germline ends. The CDR3 DNA reads TGTGCCAGCAGTGAACCGGGCAGACAAGAGACCCAGTACTTC. This encodes CASSEPGRQETQYF.

This clone was counted once. V gene TRBV6-4 combines with J gene TRBJ2-1, with D tentatively TRBD1 (6 bases). Germline V lookup: CDR1 MRHNA, CDR2 SNTAGT. The CDR3 extends over 15 amino acids. Trimming removed 2 bases from V and 6 bases from J, with 14 bases in between. The CDR3 nucleotides are TGTGCCAGCAGTGACACTAGTACAGGGCCCAATGAGCAGTTCTTC. Translating gives CASSDTSTGPNEQFF.